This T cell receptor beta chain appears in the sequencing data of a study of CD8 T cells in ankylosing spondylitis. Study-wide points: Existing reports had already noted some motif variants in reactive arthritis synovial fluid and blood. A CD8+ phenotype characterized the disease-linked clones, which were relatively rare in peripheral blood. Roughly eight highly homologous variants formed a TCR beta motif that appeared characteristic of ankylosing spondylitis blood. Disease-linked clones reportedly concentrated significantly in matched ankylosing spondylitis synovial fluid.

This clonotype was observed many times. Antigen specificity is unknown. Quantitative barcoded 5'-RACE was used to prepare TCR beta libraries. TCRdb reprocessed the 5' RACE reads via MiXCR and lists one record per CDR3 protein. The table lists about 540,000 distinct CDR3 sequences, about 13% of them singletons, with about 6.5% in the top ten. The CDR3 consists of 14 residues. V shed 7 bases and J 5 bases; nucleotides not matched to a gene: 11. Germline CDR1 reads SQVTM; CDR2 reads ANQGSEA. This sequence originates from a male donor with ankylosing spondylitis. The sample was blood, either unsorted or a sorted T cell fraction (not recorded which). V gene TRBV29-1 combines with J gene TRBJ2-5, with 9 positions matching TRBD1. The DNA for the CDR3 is TGCAGCGCGACCTCAGGACAGGGGATTGAGACCCAGTACTTC. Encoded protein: CSATSGQGIETQYF.